This passage covers 9 T cell receptor beta chains from one sample sequenced in a study of CD8 T cells in Susac syndrome. RNA totalling roughly 0.5 to 1 ug underwent reverse transcription with random hexamers. TCRdb reprocessed the immunoSEQ multiplex PCR reads with MiXCR, giving one entry per CDR3 protein. Of 180,000 or so distinct CDR3 sequences in the sample, over 85% were seen once. Input material: CD4+ T cells from PBMCs. These receptors were taken from a human donor in good health.

This clonotype has only one observation. This chain connects TRBV4-2 to TRBJ1-2; 8 bases line up with TRBD1. This CDR3 region has 14 residues. Germline V gene lookup returns CDR1 LGHNA and CDR2 YNFKEQ. Unmatched junction bases numbered 7, after V lost 6 bases and J lost 4 bases. CDR3 sequence (DNA): TGTGCCAGCAGTCGCGCGGACAGGGCCTATGGCTACACCTTC. Amino acids: CASSRADRAYGYTF.

The chain carries TRBV5-1 and TRBJ2-6; weak D call: TRBD2 (5 bases). V was clipped by 2 bases and J by 0 bases, with 12 bases between them. CDR1 SGHRS and CDR2 YFSETQ come from the germline V gene. The CDR3 totals 17 residues. The CDR3 is CASSLGSGNSGANVLTF. The DNA of the CDR3 is TGCGCCAGCAGCTTAGGGAGCGGCAACTCTGGGGCCAACGTCCTGACTTTC.

The rearrangement links TRBV6-1 to TRBJ1-2, with D unresolved. The germline V gene has CDR1 MNHNS and CDR2 SASEGT. The CDR3 has 12 amino acids. V lost 2 bases to trimming and J lost 8 bases, with 9 bases between them. In DNA form, the CDR3 reads TGTGCCAGCAGTGAAAGGGCGTGGGGCTACACCTTC. Its translation: CASSERAWGYTF.

The V gene is TRBV11-2, the J gene TRBJ2-3; the D is unclear. V was trimmed by 0 bases and J by 8 bases, leaving 12 bases between them. Germline lookup yields CDR1 SGHAT and CDR2 FQNNGV. This CDR3 has 14 amino acids. The CDR3 coding sequence is TGTGCCAGCAGCTTAGATCCCCAGCTCTTTACGCAGTATTTT. This translates into CASSLDPQLFTQYF.

This clonotype was detected only once. This sequence joins TRBV5-1 and TRBJ2-5; 7 bases are shared with TRBD2. CDR1 SGHRS and CDR2 YFSETQ come from the germline V gene. This CDR3 region has 14 residues. V shed 0 bases, J shed 6 bases, and the junction held 5 bases outside the gene matches. The CDR3 protein is CASSLDQAGKTQYF. Here the CDR3 DNA reads TGCGCCAGCAGCTTGGATCAAGCGGGAAAGACCCAGTACTTC.

The CDR3 region has the DNA TGCAGCGTCAGCGGGTTGCAAGAGACCCAGTACTTC. Translating it yields CSVSGLQETQYF. This chain joins TRBV29-1 and TRBJ2-5; perhaps TRBD2 as D (6 bases). The V end lost 6 bases, the J end lost 2 bases, and 10 bases lay between the germline ends. The CDR3 loop spans 12 amino acids. The germline CDR1 and CDR2 sequences are SQVTM and ANQGSEA.

The genes are TRBV5-1 and TRBJ2-1; 8 nucleotides line up with TRBD1. This CDR3 region has 15 residues. Germline assignment: CDR1 SGHRS and CDR2 YFSETQ. V trimming: 4 bases; J trimming: 4 bases; junction bases outside the gene matches: 7. The DNA for the CDR3 is TGCGCCAGCAGCGGAGGGACAGGCGTTTACAATGAGCAGTTCTTC. It encodes CASSGGTGVYNEQFF.

This chain connects TRBV7-2 to TRBJ2-7; the match to TRBD1 covers 7 bases. The CDR3 runs 15 residues. V dropped 5 bases and J dropped 3; count of bases not matched to a gene: 10. CDR1 and CDR2 from the germline V gene are SGHTA and FQGNSA. DNA for the CDR3: TGTGCCAGCAGCCCGGACAGGTCATCTTTCTACGAGCAGTACTTC. Translating gives CASSPDRSSFYEQYF.

This chain links TRBV20-1 with TRBJ2-1; no clear D gene. This CDR3 is built from 14 residues. CDR1 and CDR2 from the germline V gene are DFQATT and SNEGSKA (reference sequence). V lost 6 bases to trimming and J lost 0 bases, with 12 bases between them. CDR3 in amino acids: CSAKRMNSYNEQFF. The DNA of the CDR3 is TGCAGTGCCAAAAGAATGAACTCCTACAATGAGCAGTTCTTC.